Below are 26 T cell receptor beta chains sequenced from a single sample in a study of control samples from healthy donors and cancer patients. Produced via immunoSEQ multiplex PCR; TCRdb's table is partial and in-frame only. This table has some 120,000 clones, approximately 94% appearing once. The sample taken for sequencing was blood. Every receptor here comes from a man aged 25 to 45 in good health.

The genes are TRBV4-3 and TRBJ1-2; maybe TRBD1 (6 bases). This CDR3 region has 14 residues. Trimming removed 4 bases at V and 4 bases at J, with 13 bases between. Per germline, CDR1 LGHNA and CDR2 YSLEER. The DNA for the CDR3 is TGCGCCAGCAGCCCGACAGGAATGGGCTATGGCTACACCTTC. This gives the protein CASSPTGMGYGYTF.

CDR3 coding DNA: TGCGCCAGCAGCCAAGTCCCCCCGGGACAGGGAGCCTACGAGCAGTACTTC. Amino acids: CASSQVPPGQGAYEQYF. The chain joins TRBV4-1 to TRBJ2-7, with 9 bases fitting TRBD1. The CDR3 extends over 17 amino acids. Trimming took 1 base from V and 2 from J; bases not matched to a gene: 9. CDR1 and CDR2 from the germline V gene are MGHRA and YSYEKL.

In DNA form, the CDR3 reads TGTGCCAGCAGTCCCAGTGGGGGTAGCAATCAGCCCCAGCATTTT. Translated: CASSPSGGSNQPQHF. V usage is TRBV6-5 and J usage is TRBJ1-5; tentatively, D is TRBD1 (5 bases). Looked up from germline, CDR1 is MNHEY and CDR2 is SVGAGI. Trimming pared 5 bases from V and 0 bases from J, leaving 11 bases between. The CDR3 has 15 residues.

The chain carries TRBV5-1 and TRBJ2-1; possibly TRBD2 for D (5 bases). The V end lost 2 bases, the J end lost 0 bases, and 9 bases lay between the germline ends. The CDR3 loop spans 15 amino acids. The germline gives CDR1 SGHRS, CDR2 YFSETQ. In DNA form, the CDR3 reads TGCGCCAGCAGCTTCACGGGGAGCTCCTACAATGAGCAGTTCTTC. Translating gives CASSFTGSSYNEQFF.

The chain uses TRBV6-6 and TRBJ1-6, with D possibly TRBD1 on 5 matching bases. This CDR3 is built from 15 residues. V was trimmed by 5 bases and J by 7 bases, leaving 15 bases between them. Looked up from germline, CDR1 is MNHNY and CDR2 is SVGAGI (reference sequence). CDR3 residues: CASSALKGQNSPLHF. The CDR3 DNA reads TGTGCCAGCAGTGCCCTTAAGGGGCAGAATTCACCCCTCCACTTT.

The V and J genes are TRBV4-1 and TRBJ1-5; no definite D call. This CDR3 comprises 15 residues. Trimming removed 1 base at V and 6 bases at J, with 13 bases between. Germline CDR1 reads MGHRA; CDR2 reads YSYEKL. The CDR3: CASSQVGREGQPQHF. Written as DNA, the CDR3 is TGCGCCAGCAGCCAAGTGGGCCGGGAGGGTCAGCCCCAGCATTTT.

The rearrangement joins TRBV7-2 to TRBJ1-2; 7 bases map to TRBD1. This CDR3 region has 16 residues. The ends lost 5 bases at V and 5 bases at J; junction bases unmatched: 14. Germline assignment: CDR1 SGHTA and CDR2 FQGNSA. The CDR3 is CASSPTGGGRWYGYTF. The CDR3 bases are TGTGCCAGCAGCCCCACCGGAGGGGGCCGATGGTATGGCTACACCTTC.

The V and J genes are TRBV30 and TRBJ2-2, with a weak D call TRBD1 (5 bases). The CDR3 is 16 residues long. Trimming took 1 base from V and 1 from J, leaving 13 bases between them. Germline V gene lookup returns CDR1 GTSNPN and CDR2 SVGIG (reference sequence). As DNA, the CDR3 is TGTGCCTGGAGTGGGATTATCGGACAGAACACCGGGGAGCTGTTTTTT. Its translation: CAWSGIIGQNTGELFF.

The V and J genes are TRBV2 and TRBJ1-5, with D possibly TRBD1 on 5 matching bases. This CDR3 region has 16 residues. CDR1 SNHLY and CDR2 FYNNEI come from the germline V gene. The germline V and J ends were trimmed by 0 bases and 6 bases, with 15 bases remaining between them. In DNA form, the CDR3 reads TGTGCCAGCAGTGAAGCGCTTGTTGGGGGGACTCAGCCCCAGCATTTT. It specifies CASSEALVGGTQPQHF.

V usage is TRBV29-1 and J usage is TRBJ2-2; 8 bases map to TRBD1. Trimming at V came to 5 bases and at J to 6 bases, leaving 5 bases not matched to a gene. The CDR3 loop spans 13 amino acids. The germline CDR1 and CDR2 sequences are SQVTM and ANQGSEA. CDR3 sequence (DNA): TGCAGCGTTCTGACAGGGGAGGCCGGGGAGCTGTTTTTT. It yields the protein CSVLTGEAGELFF.

The J gene is TRBJ1-1, the V gene TRBV7-2, with 7 nucleotides matching TRBD1. Germline trimming cut 5 bases from V and 6 bases from J; bases unmatched to any gene: 9. Germline-derived CDR1 and CDR2 are SGHTA and FQGNSA. The CDR3 loop spans 14 amino acids. CDR3 region: CASSRRQGPAEAFF. Written as DNA, the CDR3 is TGTGCCAGCAGCCGCCGACAGGGTCCAGCTGAAGCTTTCTTT.

This clone appeared a single time. This chain uses TRBV3-1 (or the pseudogene TRBV3-2) with TRBJ1-3; D is unresolved. CDR3 length: 14 residues. From germline, CDR1 is LGHDT and CDR2 YNNKEL (reference sequence). V shed 4 bases and J shed 4 bases, with 11 bases lying between them. CDR3 DNA sequence: TGTGCCAGCAGCCCCCGGGCAGAGGGAAACACCATATATTTT. Translation gives CASSPRAEGNTIYF.

The chain employs TRBV2 and TRBJ1-5; a possible D gene is TRBD1 (5 bases). V dropped 0 bases and J dropped 9 bases, with 12 bases sitting between them. Germline lookup yields CDR1 SNHLY and CDR2 FYNNEI. CDR3 length: 14 residues. CDR3 coding DNA: TGTGCCAGCAGTGAAGCGCGGGGTCAGGGGCCCCAGCATTTT. Translating it yields CASSEARGQGPQHF. The entire variable domain, with the rest obtained from reference TRBV2 and TRBJ1-5, is as follows: EPEVTQTPSHQVTQMGQEVILRCVPISNHLYFYWYRQILGQKVEFLVSFYNNEISEKSEIFDDQFSVERPDGSNFTLKIRSTKLEDSAMYFCASSEARGQGPQHFGDGTRLSIL.

The gene calls are TRBV7-2 and TRBJ1-5, with TRBD1 as a possible D gene (6 bases). V was clipped by 5 bases and J by 3 bases, with 11 bases between them. CDR1 and CDR2 from the germline V gene are SGHTA and FQGNSA. This CDR3 contains 14 residues. The CDR3 DNA is TGTGCCAGCAGCCAAGGGGGTTACAATCAGCCCCAGCATTTT. Translation: CASSQGGYNQPQHF.

Details on this clone: Other DNA sequences in this specimen translate into the identical CDR3. The chain is built from TRBV5-1 and TRBJ1-2; D ambiguous. The germline V and J ends were trimmed by 1 base and 4 bases, with 8 bases remaining between them. Germline CDR1 reads SGHRS; CDR2 reads YFSETQ. The CDR3 totals 13 residues. Written as DNA, the CDR3 is TGCGCCAGCAGCTTGACGGGCAGCTATGGCTACACCTTC. It encodes CASSLTGSYGYTF.

The CDR3 bases are TGTGCCAGCAGCTTAGACGAGCGGGGGGGCTGGACCTACACAGATACGCAGTATTTT. It is translated as CASSLDERGGWTYTDTQYF. The chain uses TRBV7-2 and TRBJ2-3; 10 bases align to TRBD2. V was pared by 1 base and J by 2 bases, with 12 bases of the junction left unmatched. The CDR3 is 19 residues long. Germline assignment: CDR1 SGHTA and CDR2 FQGNSA.

The V and J genes are TRBV25-1 and TRBJ2-7, with 10 bases aligning to TRBD1. The CDR3 loop spans 13 amino acids. Germline CDR1 is MGHDK and CDR2 is SYGVNS. The V and J ends lost 3 bases and 9 bases, in that order; junction bases with no gene match: 5. CDR3 in amino acids: CASSDRQGARQYF. The CDR3 DNA is TGTGCCAGCAGTGACCGACAGGGGGCGCGGCAGTACTTC.

The chain has TRBV1 and TRBJ2-3; no DNA check was done on the table's D call, TRBD2. TRBV1 counts as a pseudogene. This CDR3 is 13 amino acids long. The CDR3 protein is CTSRRSSCLMQYF. In nucleotides, the CDR3 is TGCACCAGCAGGAGGAGCTCCTGTCTGATGCAGTATTTT.

The V gene is TRBV11-2, the J gene TRBJ1-5; D is perhaps TRBD1 (5 bases). Germline-derived CDR1 and CDR2 are SGHAT and FQNNGV. V lost 0 bases and J 3 bases, leaving 12 bases between the germline ends. The CDR3 sequence is 16 residues long. In nucleotides, the CDR3 is TGTGCCAGCAGCTTAGATGGGGCAGTAGTCAATCAGCCCCAGCATTTT. This gives the protein CASSLDGAVVNQPQHF.

The chain recombines TRBV30 with TRBJ2-7; D ambiguous. Deletions cut 0 bases from V and 0 bases from J, with 15 bases between. Germline V CDR1 and CDR2: GTSNPN, SVGIG (reference sequence). The CDR3 extends over 16 amino acids. The CDR3 reads CAWSVDWPRGSYEQYF. Here the CDR3 DNA reads TGTGCCTGGAGTGTAGATTGGCCACGAGGCTCCTACGAGCAGTACTTC.

V gene TRBV5-6 combines with J gene TRBJ1-1; D is ambiguous. The V gene lost 0 bases and the J gene lost 0 bases, with 6 bases spanning the gap. CDR3 size: 14 residues. Germline lookup yields CDR1 SGHDT and CDR2 YYEEEE. CDR3 nucleotides: TGTGCCAGCAGCTTGGGGCTCCTGAACACTGAAGCTTTCTTT. It yields the protein CASSLGLLNTEAFF.

The gene calls are TRBV20-1 and TRBJ2-2; D unclear. This CDR3 comprises 14 residues. The ends were cut back, 3 bases at V and 1 base at J, with 9 bases in the middle. The germline CDR1 and CDR2 sequences are DFQATT and SNEGSKA (reference sequence). The CDR3 reads CSASNQWNTGELFF. The CDR3 DNA is TGCAGTGCTAGTAACCAGTGGAACACCGGGGAGCTGTTTTTT.

The rearrangement joins TRBV27 to TRBJ1-5, with 9 bases aligning to TRBD1. There are 15 residues in the CDR3. Germline loops: CDR1 MNHEY, CDR2 SMNVEV (reference sequence). The J segment lost 7 bases and the V segment lost 2 bases, leaving 6 bases of the junction unmatched. Here the CDR3 reads CASSLKQGARQPQHF. The CDR3 DNA is TGTGCCAGCAGTTTAAAACAGGGGGCGCGGCAGCCCCAGCATTTT.

This chain connects TRBV9 to TRBJ1-2; a weak D match, TRBD1 (6 bases). The CDR3 length is 13 residues. V was cut by 2 bases and J by 8 bases, with 13 bases left in between. The germline gives CDR1 SGDLS, CDR2 YYNGEE. For the CDR3, the DNA is TGTGCCAGCAGCGTTAATGGAAGGGGGGGCTACACCTTC. Translation gives CASSVNGRGGYTF.

The rearrangement joins TRBV28 to TRBJ1-5, with 7 bases that match TRBD1. After removal of 4 bases from V and 7 bases from J, the junction contained 7 bases not matched to a gene. The CDR3 totals 14 residues. The germline gives CDR1 MDHEN, CDR2 SYDVKM. The CDR3 nucleotides read TGTGCCAGCAGTTCGACAGGGCAACTACAGCCCCAGCATTTT. Protein sequence: CASSSTGQLQPQHF. The entire variable domain, with the rest obtained from reference TRBV28 and TRBJ1-5, is as follows: DVKVTQSSRYLVKRTGEKVFLECVQDMDHENMFWYRQDPGLGLRLIYFSYDVKMKEKGDIPEGYSVSREKKERFSLILESASTNQTSMYLCASSSTGQLQPQHFGDGTRLSIL.

The rearrangement uses TRBV3-1 (or the pseudogene TRBV3-2) and TRBJ2-1; 8 nucleotides match TRBD1. Germline lookup yields CDR1 LGHDT and CDR2 YNNKEL (reference sequence). The CDR3 loop spans 14 amino acids. With V trimmed by 0 bases and J by 8 bases, 3 bases remained unmatched. The CDR3 DNA reads TGTGCCAGCAGCCAAGATCCAGGGGGCCATGAGCAGTTCTTC. Amino acid sequence: CASSQDPGGHEQFF.